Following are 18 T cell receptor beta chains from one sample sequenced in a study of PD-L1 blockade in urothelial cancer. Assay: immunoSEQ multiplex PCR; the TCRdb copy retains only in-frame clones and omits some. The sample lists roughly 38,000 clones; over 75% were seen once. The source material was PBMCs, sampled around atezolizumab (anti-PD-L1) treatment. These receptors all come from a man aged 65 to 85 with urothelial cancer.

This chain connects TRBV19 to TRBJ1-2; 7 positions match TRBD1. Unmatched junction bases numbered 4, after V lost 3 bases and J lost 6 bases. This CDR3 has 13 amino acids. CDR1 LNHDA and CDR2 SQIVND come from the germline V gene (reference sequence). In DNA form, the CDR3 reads TGTGCCAGTAGTATCCTCACAGGGGATGGCTACACCTTC. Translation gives CASSILTGDGYTF.

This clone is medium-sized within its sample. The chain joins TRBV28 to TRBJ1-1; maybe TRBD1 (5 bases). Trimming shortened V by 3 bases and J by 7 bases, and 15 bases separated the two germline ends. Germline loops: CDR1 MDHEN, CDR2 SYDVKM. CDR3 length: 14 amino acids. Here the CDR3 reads CASSLLGGEGEAFF. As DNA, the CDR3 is TGTGCCAGCAGTTTGCTTGGGGGGGAGGGTGAAGCTTTCTTT.

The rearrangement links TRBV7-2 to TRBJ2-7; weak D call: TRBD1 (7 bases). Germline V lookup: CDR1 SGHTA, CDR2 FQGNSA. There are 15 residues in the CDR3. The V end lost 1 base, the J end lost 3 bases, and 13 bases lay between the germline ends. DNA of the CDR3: TGTGCCAGCAGCTTAGGGGGGGCAGGGGGCTACGAGCAGTACTTC. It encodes CASSLGGAGGYEQYF.

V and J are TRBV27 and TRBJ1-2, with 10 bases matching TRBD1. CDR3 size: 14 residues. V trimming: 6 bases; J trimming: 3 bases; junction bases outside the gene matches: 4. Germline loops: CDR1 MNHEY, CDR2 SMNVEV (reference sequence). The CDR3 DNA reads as TGTGCCAGCAGCCGGGACAGGGGAGACTATGGCTACACCTTC. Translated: CASSRDRGDYGYTF.

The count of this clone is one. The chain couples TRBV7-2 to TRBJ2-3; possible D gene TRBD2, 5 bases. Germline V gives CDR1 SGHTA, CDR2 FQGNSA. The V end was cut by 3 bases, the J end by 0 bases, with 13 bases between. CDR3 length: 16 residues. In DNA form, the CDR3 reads TGTGCCAGCAGCTTGAGAGGGATCTCTAGCACAGATACGCAGTATTTT. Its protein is CASSLRGISSTDTQYF.

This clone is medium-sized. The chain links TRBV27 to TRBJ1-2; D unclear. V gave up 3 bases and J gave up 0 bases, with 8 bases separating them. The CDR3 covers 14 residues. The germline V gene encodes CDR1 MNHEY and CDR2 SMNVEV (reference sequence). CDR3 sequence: CASSFSSANYGYTF. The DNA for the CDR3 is TGTGCCAGCAGTTTTTCTTCAGCTAACTATGGCTACACCTTC.

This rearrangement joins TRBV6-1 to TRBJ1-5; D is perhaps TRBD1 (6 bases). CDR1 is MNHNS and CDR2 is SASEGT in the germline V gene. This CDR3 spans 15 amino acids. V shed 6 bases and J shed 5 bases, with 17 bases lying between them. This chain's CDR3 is CASRNPTGPHQPQHF. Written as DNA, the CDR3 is TGTGCCAGCAGGAACCCCACAGGGCCCCATCAGCCCCAGCATTTT.

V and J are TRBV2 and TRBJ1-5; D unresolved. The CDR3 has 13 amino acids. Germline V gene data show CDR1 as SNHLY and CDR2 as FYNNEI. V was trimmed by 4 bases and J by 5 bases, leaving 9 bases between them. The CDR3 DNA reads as TGTGCCAGCAGTGTAAACAGACATCAGCCCCAGCATTTT. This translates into CASSVNRHQPQHF.

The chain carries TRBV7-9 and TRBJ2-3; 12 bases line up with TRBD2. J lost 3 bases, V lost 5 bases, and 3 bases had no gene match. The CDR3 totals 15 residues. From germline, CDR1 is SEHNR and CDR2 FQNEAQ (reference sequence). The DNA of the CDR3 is TGTGCCAGCAGCACGACTAGCGGGAGAACAGATACGCAGTATTTT. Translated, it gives CASSTTSGRTDTQYF. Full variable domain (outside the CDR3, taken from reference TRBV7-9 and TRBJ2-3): DTGVSQNPRHKITKRGQNVTFRCDPISEHNRLYWYRQTLGQGPEFLTYFQNEAQLEKSRLLSDRFSAERPKGSFSTLEIQRTEQGDSAMYLCASSTTSGRTDTQYFGPGTRLTVL.

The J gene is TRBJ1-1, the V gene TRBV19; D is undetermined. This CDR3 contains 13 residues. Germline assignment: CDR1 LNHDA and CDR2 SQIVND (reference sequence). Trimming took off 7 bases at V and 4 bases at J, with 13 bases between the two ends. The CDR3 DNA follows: TGTGCCAGTATGAGATCCCGAGGCACTGAAGCTTTCTTT. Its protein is CASMRSRGTEAFF.

The DNA for the CDR3 is TGTGCCAGCAGCCTTGTTATGGGCCTACAGTACTTC. Its translation is CASSLVMGLQYF. The chain has TRBV7-2 and TRBJ2-7; D gene unclear. The V end lost 5 bases, the J end lost 10 bases, and 15 bases lay between the germline ends. Germline V gene sequence: CDR1 SGHTA, CDR2 FQGNSA. The CDR3 is 12 amino acids. The full variable domain, completed using reference TRBV7-2 and TRBJ2-7, is GAGVSQSPSNKVTEKGKDVELRCDPISGHTALYWYRQSLGQGLEFLIYFQGNSAPDKSGLPSDRFSAERTGGSVSTLTIQRTQQEDSAVYLCASSLVMGLQYFGPGTRLTVT.

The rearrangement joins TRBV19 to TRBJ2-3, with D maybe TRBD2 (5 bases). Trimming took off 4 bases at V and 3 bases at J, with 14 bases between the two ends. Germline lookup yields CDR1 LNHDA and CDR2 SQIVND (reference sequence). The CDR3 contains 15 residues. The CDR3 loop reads CASSSPGLGTDTQYF. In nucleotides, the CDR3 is TGTGCCAGTAGTAGCCCGGGGTTAGGTACAGATACGCAGTATTTT.

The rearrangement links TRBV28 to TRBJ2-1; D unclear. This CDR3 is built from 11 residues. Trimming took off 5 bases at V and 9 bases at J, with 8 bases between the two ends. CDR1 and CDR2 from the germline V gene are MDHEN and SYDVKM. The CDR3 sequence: CASSLETEQFF. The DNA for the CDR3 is TGTGCCAGCAGTCTAGAAACTGAGCAGTTCTTC.

Written as DNA, the CDR3 is TGTGCCAGTATGACCTGGGGGCATATAAACACTGAAGCTTTCTTT. Translating it yields CASMTWGHINTEAFF. This rearrangement joins TRBV19 to TRBJ1-1; D may be TRBD1 (6 bases). CDR3 length: 15 residues. Germline loops: CDR1 LNHDA, CDR2 SQIVND (reference sequence). V lost 7 bases and J lost 2, with 17 bases in between. The full variable domain, its missing parts supplied by reference TRBV19 and TRBJ1-1, is DGGITQSPKYLFRKEGQNVTLSCEQNLNHDAMYWYRQDPGQGLRLIYYSQIVNDFQKGDIAEGYSVSREKKESFPLTVTSAQKNPTAFYLCASMTWGHINTEAFFGQGTRLTVV.

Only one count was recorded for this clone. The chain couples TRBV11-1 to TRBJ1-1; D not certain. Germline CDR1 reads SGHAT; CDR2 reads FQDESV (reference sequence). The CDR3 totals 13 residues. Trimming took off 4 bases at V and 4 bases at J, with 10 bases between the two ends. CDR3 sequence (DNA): TGTGCCAGCAGCTCAGGTTCTGGCACTGAAGCTTTCTTT. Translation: CASSSGSGTEAFF. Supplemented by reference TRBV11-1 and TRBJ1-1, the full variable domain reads EAEVAQSPRYKITEKSQAVAFWCDPISGHATLYWYRQILGQGPELLVQFQDESVVDDSQLPKDRFSAERLKGVDSTLKIQPAELGDSAMYLCASSSGSGTEAFFGQGTRLTVV.

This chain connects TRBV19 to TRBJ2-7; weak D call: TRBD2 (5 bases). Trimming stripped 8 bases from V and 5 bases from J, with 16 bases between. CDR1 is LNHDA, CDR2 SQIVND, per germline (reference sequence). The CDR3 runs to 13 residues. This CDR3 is CASSWRATNEQYF. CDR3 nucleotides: TGTGCCAGTTCTTGGAGAGCGACTAACGAGCAGTACTTC.

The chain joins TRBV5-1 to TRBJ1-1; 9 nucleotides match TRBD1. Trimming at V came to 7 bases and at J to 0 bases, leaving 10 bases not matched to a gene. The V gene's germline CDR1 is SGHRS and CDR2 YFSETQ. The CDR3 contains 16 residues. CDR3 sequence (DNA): TGCGCCAGCCAACTGACAGGGGGGGCAATGAACACTGAAGCTTTCTTT. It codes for CASQLTGGAMNTEAFF.

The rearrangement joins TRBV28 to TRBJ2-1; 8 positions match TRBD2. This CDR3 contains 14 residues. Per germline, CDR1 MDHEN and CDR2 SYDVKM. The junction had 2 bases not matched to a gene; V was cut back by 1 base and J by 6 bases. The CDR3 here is CASSLLLAVNEQFF. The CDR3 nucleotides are TGTGCCAGCAGTTTATTACTAGCGGTCAATGAGCAGTTCTTC.